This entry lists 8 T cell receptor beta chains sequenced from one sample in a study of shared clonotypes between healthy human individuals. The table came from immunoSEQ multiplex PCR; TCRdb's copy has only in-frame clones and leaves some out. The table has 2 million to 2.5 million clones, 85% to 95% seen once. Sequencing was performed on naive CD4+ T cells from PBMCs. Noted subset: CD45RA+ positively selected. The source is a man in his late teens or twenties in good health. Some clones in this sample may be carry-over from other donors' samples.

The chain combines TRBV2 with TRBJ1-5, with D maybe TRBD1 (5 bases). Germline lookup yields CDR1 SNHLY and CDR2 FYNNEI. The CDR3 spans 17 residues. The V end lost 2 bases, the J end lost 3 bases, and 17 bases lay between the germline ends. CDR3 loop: CASSEIPGRRNNQPQHF. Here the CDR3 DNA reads TGTGCCAGCAGTGAAATTCCAGGGAGGAGGAACAATCAGCCCCAGCATTTT.

The CDR3 nucleotides are TGTGCCAGCAAAGGGACACTTGCAACTAATGAAAAACTGTTTTTT. As protein: CASKGTLATNEKLFF. The V gene is TRBV2, the J gene TRBJ1-4; D is possibly TRBD1 (6 bases). The CDR3 consists of 15 residues. Germline V gives CDR1 SNHLY, CDR2 FYNNEI. Trimming removed 7 bases from V and 0 bases from J, with 12 bases in between.

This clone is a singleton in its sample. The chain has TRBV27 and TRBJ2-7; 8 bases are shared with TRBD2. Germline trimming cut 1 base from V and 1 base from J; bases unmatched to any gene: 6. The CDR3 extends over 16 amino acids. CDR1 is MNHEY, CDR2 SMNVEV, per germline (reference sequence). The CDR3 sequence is CASSLLSSGGSYEQYF. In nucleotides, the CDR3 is TGTGCCAGCAGTTTATTGTCCAGCGGGGGATCCTACGAGCAGTACTTC.

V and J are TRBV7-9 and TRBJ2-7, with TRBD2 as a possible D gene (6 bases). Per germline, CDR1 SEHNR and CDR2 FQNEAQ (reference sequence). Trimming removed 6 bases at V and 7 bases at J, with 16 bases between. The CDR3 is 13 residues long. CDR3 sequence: CASREGGSGEQYF. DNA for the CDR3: TGTGCCAGCAGGGAGGGAGGAAGCGGGGAGCAGTACTTC.

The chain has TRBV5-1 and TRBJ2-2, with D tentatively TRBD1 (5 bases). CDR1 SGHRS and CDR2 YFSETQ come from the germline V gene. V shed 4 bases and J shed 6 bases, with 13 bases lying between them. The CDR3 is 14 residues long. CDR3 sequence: CASSAAQASGELFF. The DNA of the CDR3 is TGCGCCAGCAGCGCGGCACAGGCATCCGGGGAGCTGTTTTTT. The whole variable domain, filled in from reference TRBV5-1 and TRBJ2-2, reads KAGVTQTPRYLIKTRGQQVTLSCSPISGHRSVSWYQQTPGQGLQFLFEYFSETQRNKGNFPGRFSGRQFSNSRSEMNVSTLELGDSALYLCASSAAQASGELFFGEGSRLTVL.

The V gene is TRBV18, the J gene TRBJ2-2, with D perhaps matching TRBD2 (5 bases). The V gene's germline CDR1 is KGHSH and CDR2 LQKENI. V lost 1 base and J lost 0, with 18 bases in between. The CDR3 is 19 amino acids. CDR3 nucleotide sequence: TGTGCCAGCTCACCACTTCCGGCTAGCCCTGACGCGAACACCGGGGAGCTGTTTTTT. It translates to CASSPLPASPDANTGELFF. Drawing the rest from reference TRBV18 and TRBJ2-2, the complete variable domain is NAGVMQNPRHLVRRRGQEARLRCSPMKGHSHVYWYRQLPEEGLKFMVYLQKENIIDESGMPKERFSAEFPKEGPSILRIQQVVRGDSAAYFCASSPLPASPDANTGELFFGEGSRLTVL.

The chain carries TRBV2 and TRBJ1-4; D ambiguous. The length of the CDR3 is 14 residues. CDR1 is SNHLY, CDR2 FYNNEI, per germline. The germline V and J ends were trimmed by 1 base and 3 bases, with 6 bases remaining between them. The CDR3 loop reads CASSEGQSNEKLFF. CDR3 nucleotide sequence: TGTGCCAGCAGTGAAGGGCAGTCTAATGAAAAACTGTTTTTT.

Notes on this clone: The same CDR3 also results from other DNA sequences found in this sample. Here the CDR3 DNA reads TGTGCCAGCAGCTTAGACTGGGGTGCAGATACGCAGTATTTT. Translating gives CASSLDWGADTQYF. This chain joins TRBV7-2 and TRBJ2-3; D is unresolved. Per the germline V gene, CDR1 is SGHTA and CDR2 is FQGNSA. V lost 1 base to trimming and J lost 4 bases, with 9 bases between them. This CDR3 spans 14 amino acids. Supplemented by reference TRBV7-2 and TRBJ2-3, the full variable domain reads GAGVSQSPSNKVTEKGKDVELRCDPISGHTALYWYRQSLGQGLEFLIYFQGNSAPDKSGLPSDRFSAERTGGSVSTLTIQRTQQEDSAVYLCASSLDWGADTQYFGPGTRLTVL.